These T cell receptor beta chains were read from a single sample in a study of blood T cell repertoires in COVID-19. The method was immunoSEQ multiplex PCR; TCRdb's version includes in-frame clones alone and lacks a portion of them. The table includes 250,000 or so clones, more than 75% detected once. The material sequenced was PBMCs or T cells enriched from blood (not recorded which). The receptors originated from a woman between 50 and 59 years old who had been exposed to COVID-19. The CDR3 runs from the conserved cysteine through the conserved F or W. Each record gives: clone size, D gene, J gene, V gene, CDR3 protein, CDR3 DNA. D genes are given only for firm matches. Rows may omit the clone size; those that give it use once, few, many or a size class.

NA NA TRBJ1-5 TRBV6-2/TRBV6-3 CASSLDINQPQHF TGTGCCAGCAGTTTGGACATCAATCAGCCCCAGCATTTT
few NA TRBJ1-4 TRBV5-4 CASSSAEKTNEKLFF TGTGCCAGCAGCTCGGCGGAGAAAACTAATGAAAAACTGTTTTTT
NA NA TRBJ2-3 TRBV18 CASSLLAGPILDTQYF TGTGCCAGCTCACTGTTGGCGGGACCCATCCTCGATACGCAGTATTTT
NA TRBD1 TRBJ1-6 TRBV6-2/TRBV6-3 CASSDRDSRSSYNSPLHF TGTGCCAGCAGTGACCGGGACAGCCGTAGCTCCTATAATTCACCCCTCCACTTT
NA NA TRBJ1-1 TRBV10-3 CAISEKQGNTEAFF TGTGCCATCAGTGAAAAACAGGGGAACACTGAAGCTTTCTTT
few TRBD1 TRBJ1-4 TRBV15 CATSRDPGTGNEKLFF TGTGCCACCAGCAGAGACCCCGGGACAGGAAATGAAAAACTGTTTTTT
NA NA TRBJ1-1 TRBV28 CASTVPNTEAFF TGTGCCAGCACGGTCCCGAACACTGAAGCTTTCTTT
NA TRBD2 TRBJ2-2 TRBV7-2 CASSRGTSRTGELFF TGTGCCAGCAGCCGGGGGACTAGCCGCACCGGGGAGCTGTTTTTT
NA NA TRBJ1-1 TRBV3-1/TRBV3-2 CASSQAGGANTEAFF TGTGCCAGCAGCCAAGCTGGAGGGGCGAACACTGAAGCTTTCTTT
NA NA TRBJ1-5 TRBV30 CAYGVNQPQHF TGTGCCTACGGAGTTAATCAGCCCCAGCATTTT
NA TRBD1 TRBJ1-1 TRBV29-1 CSVEPWTGRGTEAFF TGCAGCGTTGAACCATGGACAGGGAGAGGCACTGAAGCTTTCTTT
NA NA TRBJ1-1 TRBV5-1 CASSSGSGLNTEAFF TGCGCCAGCAGCTCGGGATCGGGCCTCAACACTGAAGCTTTCTTT
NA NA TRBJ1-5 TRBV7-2 CASSFFGGDQPQHF TGTGCCAGCAGCTTTTTTGGCGGGGATCAGCCCCAGCATTTT
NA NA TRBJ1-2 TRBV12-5 CASGLAGVGYGYTF TGTGCTAGTGGTTTGGCCGGGGTAGGCTATGGCTACACCTTC
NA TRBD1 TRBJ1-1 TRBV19 CASSIRGPRTEAFF TGTGCCAGTAGTATAAGGGGGCCTCGCACTGAAGCTTTCTTT
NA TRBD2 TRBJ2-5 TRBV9 CASSVAGGQETQYF TGTGCCAGCAGCGTAGCGGGGGGCCAAGAGACCCAGTACTTC
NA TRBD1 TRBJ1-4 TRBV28 CASSLTGGEKLFF TGTGCCAGCAGTTTGACAGGGGGTGAAAAACTGTTTTTT
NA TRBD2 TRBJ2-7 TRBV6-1 CASSETPSGGYEQYF TGTGCCAGCAGTGAAACACCTAGCGGGGGTTACGAGCAGTACTTC
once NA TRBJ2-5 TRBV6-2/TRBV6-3 CASSNSGTQYF TGTGCCAGCAGCAACTCCGGGACCCAGTACTTC
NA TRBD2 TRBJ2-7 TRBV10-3 CAIGRSTGGGIYEQYF TGTGCCATCGGCCGCTCGACTGGCGGGGGGATCTACGAGCAGTACTTC
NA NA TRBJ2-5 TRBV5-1 CASSWRDQETQYF TGCGCCAGCAGCTGGAGGGACCAAGAGACCCAGTACTTC
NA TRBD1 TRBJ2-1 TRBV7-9 CASSLVLSDRGSTYNEQFF TGTGCCAGCAGCTTAGTATTGTCGGACAGGGGGTCTACATACAATGAGCAGTTCTTC
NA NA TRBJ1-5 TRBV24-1 CATSDFRRVKDQPQHF TGTGCCACCAGTGATTTCAGGAGGGTGAAGGATCAGCCCCAGCATTTT
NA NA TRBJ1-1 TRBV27 CASMRREGAEAFF TGTGCCAGCATGAGGCGGGAAGGAGCTGAAGCTTTCTTT
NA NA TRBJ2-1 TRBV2 CASSEGGTRGTEQFF TGTGCCAGCAGTGAAGGCGGGACCCGGGGGACTGAGCAGTTCTTC
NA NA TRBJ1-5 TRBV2 CASSELRGSAQPQHF TGTGCCAGCAGTGAATTAAGGGGATCGGCTCAGCCCCAGCATTTT
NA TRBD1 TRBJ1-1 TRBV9 CASSGDDRGGTEAFF TGTGCCAGCAGTGGAGATGACAGGGGAGGCACTGAAGCTTTCTTT
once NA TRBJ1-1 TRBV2 CASSGSDQGSTEAFF TGTGCCAGCAGCGGATCGGATCAGGGGAGTACTGAAGCTTTCTTT
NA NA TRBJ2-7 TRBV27 CASSLSRGFEQYF TGTGCCAGCAGTTTGTCAAGGGGGTTCGAGCAGTACTTC
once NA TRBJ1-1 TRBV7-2 CASSWGLKNTEAFF TGTGCCAGCAGCTGGGGACTCAAGAACACTGAAGCTTTCTTT
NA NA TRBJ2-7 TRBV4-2 CASSQGGGGSYEQYF TGTGCCAGCAGCCAAGGAGGGGGGGGTTCCTACGAGCAGTACTTC
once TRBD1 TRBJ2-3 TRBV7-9 CASSLLAGQGKTDTQYF TGTGCCAGCAGCTTATTGGCGGGACAGGGCAAAACAGATACGCAGTATTTT
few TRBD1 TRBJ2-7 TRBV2 CASSGGRGGGYEQYF TGTGCCAGCAGTGGAGGGCGAGGGGGCGGCTACGAGCAGTACTTC
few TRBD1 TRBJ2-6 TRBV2 CASRDDRAGANVLTF TGTGCCAGCAGAGACGACAGGGCTGGGGCCAACGTCCTGACTTTC
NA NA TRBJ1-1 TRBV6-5 CASRQGGQLTEAFF TGTGCCAGCAGACAAGGAGGACAGCTCACTGAAGCTTTCTTT
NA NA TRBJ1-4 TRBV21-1 CASSKRGGGEKLFF TGTGCCAGCAGCAAACGGGGGGGAGGTGAAAAACTGTTTTTT
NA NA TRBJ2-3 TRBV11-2 CASSLGISSSTDTQYF TGTGCCAGCAGCTTAGGTATCTCGTCTAGCACAGATACGCAGTATTTT